This T cell receptor (beta chain) comes out of a study of shared clonotypes between healthy human individuals. Study-wide findings and caveats: Blood alone was sampled, and tissue repertoires likely differ. The genetic and exposure-history diversity represented was limited by few donors. Clonotype sharing among donors likely depends on sequencing depth.

In germline, CDR1 is SNHLY, CDR2 FYNNEI. The CDR3 loop spans 16 amino acids. V shed 7 bases and J 3 bases; nucleotides not matched to a gene: 7. The donors were all Caucasian adults (living in Nashville, Tennessee). As for this clone: What it recognizes is unknown.

Produced via immunoSEQ multiplex PCR; TCRdb's table is partial and in-frame only. The sample holds around 510,000 clones, around 77% seen once. Sequencing input: PBMCs. This TCR derives from a woman aged 40 to 50 in good health. Some clones in this sample may be carry-over from other donors' samples. The V and J genes are TRBV2 and TRBJ2-5; 14 positions agree with TRBD2. This CDR3 is CASIPPGLAGEETQYF. CDR3 DNA: TGTGCCAGCATTCCTCCGGGACTAGCGGGAGAAGAGACCCAGTACTTC.